The T cell receptor (beta chain) described here comes from a study of blood T cell repertoires in COVID-19. As for the study in general: Italy, Spain and the United States were the sources of the convalescent and acute COVID-19 samples.

V lost 0 bases, J lost 13 bases, and 11 bases lay in between. Germline CDR1 and CDR2: SGDLS and YYNGEE. This CDR3 comprises 13 residues. Profiling relied on immunoSEQ multiplex PCR, and the TCRdb table lists in-frame clones only, not all of them. The table has about 380,000 clones, 70% to 90% seen once. Participant age was roughly 18 to 89 years, and participants resided in approximately 25 US areas. Allocation to cohorts depended on clinical history reported by the participants. Recovered status in Cohort 3 required two negative PCRs, clearance, or symptom resolution. This TCR was recovered from a woman aged 18-29 years who had recovered from COVID-19. The genes are TRBV9 and TRBJ1-6; D possibly corresponds to TRBD1 (5 bases). Sequenced sample: PBMCs or T cells enriched from blood (not recorded which). The CDR3 reads CASSVAGDPPLHF. For the CDR3, the DNA is TGTGCCAGCAGCGTAGCGGGGGATCCCCCCCTCCACTTT.